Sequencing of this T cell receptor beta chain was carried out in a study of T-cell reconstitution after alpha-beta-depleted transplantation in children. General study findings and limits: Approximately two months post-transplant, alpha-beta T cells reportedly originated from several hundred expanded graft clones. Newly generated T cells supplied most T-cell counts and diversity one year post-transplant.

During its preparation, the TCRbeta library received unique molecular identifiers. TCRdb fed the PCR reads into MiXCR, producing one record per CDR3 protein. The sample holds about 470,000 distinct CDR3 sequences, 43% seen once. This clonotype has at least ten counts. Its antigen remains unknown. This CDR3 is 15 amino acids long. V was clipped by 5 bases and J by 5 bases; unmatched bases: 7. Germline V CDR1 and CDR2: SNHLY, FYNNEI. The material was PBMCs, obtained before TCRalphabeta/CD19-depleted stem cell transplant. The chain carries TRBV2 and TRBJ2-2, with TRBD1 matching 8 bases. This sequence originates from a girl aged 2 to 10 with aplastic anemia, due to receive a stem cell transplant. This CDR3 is CASSPQGARTGELFF. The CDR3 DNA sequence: TGTGCCAGCAGTCCCCAGGGGGCGAGGACCGGGGAGCTGTTTTTT.